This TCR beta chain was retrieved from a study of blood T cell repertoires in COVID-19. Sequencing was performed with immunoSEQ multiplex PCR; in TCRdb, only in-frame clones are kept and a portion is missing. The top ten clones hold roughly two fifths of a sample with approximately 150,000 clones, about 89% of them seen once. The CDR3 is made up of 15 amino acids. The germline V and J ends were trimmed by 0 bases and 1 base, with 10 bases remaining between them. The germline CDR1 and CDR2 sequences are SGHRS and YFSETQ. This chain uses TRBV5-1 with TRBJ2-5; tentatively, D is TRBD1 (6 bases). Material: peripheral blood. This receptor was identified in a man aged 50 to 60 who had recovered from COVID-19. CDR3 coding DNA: TGCGCCAGCAGCTTGGAGGGGGAAGTCCAAGAGACCCAGTACTTC. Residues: CASSLEGEVQETQYF.